This T cell receptor (beta chain) was obtained from a study of graft-versus-host responses after intestinal transplantation. Study-wide context: After anti-thymocyte globulin induction, recipients took tacrolimus and steroids for 2 to 3 years. Findings and limits, study-wide: High graft-versus-host to host-versus-graft clonal ratios were found in allografts of patients who had graft-donor T cell macrochimerism. The study associated peak circulating GvH clone levels with early post-transplant HvG declines.

Sequenced by immunoSEQ multiplex PCR; TCRdb stores in-frame clones only, minus some. The table has just over 20,000 clones, about 91% seen once. CDR3 length equals 16 residues. The germline V gene has CDR1 MNHEY and CDR2 SMNVEV (reference sequence). Trimming stripped 11 bases from V and 2 bases from J, with 21 bases between. Details on this clone: No antigen is known for it.

The TCR comes from a human patient who received an intestinal transplant, so some T cells may come from the graft donor. The sequencing here drew on PBMCs, taken roughly 65 days after intestinal transplantation. The chain links TRBV27 to TRBJ2-2; tentative D call: TRBD1 (5 bases). The CDR3 loop is CAGPASETENTGELFF. CDR3 bases: TGTGCCGGACCTGCGTCCGAGACAGAAAACACCGGGGAGCTGTTTTTT.